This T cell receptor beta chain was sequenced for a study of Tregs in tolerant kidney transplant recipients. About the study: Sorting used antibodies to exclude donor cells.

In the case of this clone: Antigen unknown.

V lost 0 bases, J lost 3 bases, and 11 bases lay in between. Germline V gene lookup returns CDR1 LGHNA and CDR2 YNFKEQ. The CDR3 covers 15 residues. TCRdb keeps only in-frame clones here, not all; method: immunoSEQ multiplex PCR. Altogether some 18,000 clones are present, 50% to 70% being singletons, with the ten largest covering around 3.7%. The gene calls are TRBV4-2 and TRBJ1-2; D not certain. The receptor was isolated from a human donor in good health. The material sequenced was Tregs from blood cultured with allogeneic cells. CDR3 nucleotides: TGTGCCAGCAGCCAAGAGGCCGTGGGGTACTATGGCTACACCTTC. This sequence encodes CASSQEAVGYYGYTF.